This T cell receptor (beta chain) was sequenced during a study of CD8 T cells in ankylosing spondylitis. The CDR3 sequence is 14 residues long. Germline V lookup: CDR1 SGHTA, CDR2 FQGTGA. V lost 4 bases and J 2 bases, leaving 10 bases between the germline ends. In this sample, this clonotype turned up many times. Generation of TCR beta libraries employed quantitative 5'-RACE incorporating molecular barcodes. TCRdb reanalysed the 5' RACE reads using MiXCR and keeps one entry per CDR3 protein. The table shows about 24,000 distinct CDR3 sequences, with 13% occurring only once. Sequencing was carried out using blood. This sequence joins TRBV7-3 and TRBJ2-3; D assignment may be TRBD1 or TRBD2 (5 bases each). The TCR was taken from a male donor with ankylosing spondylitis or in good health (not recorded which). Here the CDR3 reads CASSWDGNTDTQYF. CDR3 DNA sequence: TGTGCCAGCAGCTGGGACGGAAACACAGATACGCAGTATTTT.